This T cell receptor (beta chain) was recovered during a study of cytomegalovirus exposure and HLA in healthy donors. This CDR3 has 14 residues. Germline assignment: CDR1 PRHDT and CDR2 FYEKMQ (reference sequence). V lost 5 bases to trimming and J lost 1 base, with 8 bases between them. PCR primers comprised 60 Vbeta and 13 Jbeta primers. Generated by immunoSEQ multiplex PCR, the TCRdb table keeps only in-frame clones and is missing some. The data show roughly 160,000 clones, 70% to 80% seen once. The chain uses TRBV13 and TRBJ2-2; D call uncertain. This receptor was obtained from a man aged 55 to 70 in good health and CMV-seronegative. The sequenced sample consisted of PBMCs. In DNA form, the CDR3 reads TGTGCCAGCAGCCCAATTCAGAACACCGGGGAGCTGTTTTTT. It encodes CASSPIQNTGELFF.